This TCR beta chain stems from a study of CD8 T cells in Susac syndrome. Whole-study results and caveats: CD4+ T cell repertoires in Susac syndrome lacked clonal expansion.

Trimming removed 2 bases from V and 3 bases from J, with 8 bases in between. The CDR3 totals 14 residues. Per germline, CDR1 MNHNS and CDR2 SASEGT. cDNA came from roughly 0.5 to 1 ug RNA primed by random hexamers. TCRdb re-analysed the immunoSEQ multiplex PCR reads in MiXCR, keeping a single row per CDR3 protein. This sample has 150,000 to 200,000 distinct CDR3 sequences; 85% to 95% occur once, and the top ten carry more than 0.08%. With respect to this clonotype: The target antigen is unknown.

This receptor was obtained from a human donor with Susac syndrome. The chain is built from TRBV6-1 and TRBJ1-5; D ambiguous. Sequencing was carried out using CD4+ T cells from PBMCs. The CDR3 loop is CASSEIFYNQPQHF. CDR3 DNA: TGTGCCAGCAGTGAAATCTTCTACAATCAGCCCCAGCATTTT.